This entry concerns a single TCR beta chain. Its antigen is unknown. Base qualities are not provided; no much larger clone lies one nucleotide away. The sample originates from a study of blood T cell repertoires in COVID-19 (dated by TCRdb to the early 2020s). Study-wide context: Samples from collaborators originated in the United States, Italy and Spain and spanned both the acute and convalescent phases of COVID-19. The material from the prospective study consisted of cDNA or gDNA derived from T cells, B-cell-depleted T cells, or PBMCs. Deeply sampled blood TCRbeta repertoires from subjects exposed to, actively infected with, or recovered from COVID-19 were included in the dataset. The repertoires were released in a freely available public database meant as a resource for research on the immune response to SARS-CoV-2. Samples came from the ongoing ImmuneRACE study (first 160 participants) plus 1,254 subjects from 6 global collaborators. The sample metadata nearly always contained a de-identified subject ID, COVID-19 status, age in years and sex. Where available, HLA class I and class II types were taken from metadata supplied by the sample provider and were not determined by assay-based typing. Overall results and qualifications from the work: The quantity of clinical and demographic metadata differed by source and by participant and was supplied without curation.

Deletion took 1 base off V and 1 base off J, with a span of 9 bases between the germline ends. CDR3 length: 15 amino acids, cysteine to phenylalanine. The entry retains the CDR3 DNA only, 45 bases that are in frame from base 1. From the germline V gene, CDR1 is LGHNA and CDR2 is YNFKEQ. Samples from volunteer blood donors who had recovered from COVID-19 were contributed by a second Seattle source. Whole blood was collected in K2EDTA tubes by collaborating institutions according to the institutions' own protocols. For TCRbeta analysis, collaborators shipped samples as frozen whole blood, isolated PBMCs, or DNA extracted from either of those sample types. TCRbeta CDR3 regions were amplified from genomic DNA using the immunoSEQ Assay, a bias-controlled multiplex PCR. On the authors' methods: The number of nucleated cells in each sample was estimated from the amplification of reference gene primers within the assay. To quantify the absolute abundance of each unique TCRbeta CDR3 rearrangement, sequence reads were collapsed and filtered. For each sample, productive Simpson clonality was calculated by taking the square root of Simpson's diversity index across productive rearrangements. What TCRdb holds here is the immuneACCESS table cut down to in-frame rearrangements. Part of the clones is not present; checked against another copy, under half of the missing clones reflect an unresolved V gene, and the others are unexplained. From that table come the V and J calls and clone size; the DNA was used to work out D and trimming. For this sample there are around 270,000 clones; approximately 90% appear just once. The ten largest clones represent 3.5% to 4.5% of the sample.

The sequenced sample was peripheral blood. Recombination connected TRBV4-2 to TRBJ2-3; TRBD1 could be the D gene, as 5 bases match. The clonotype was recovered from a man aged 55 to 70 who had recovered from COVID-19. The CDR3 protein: CASSQAGQGTDTQYF. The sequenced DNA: TGTGCCAGCAGCCAAGCAGGGCAAGGCACAGATACGCAGTATTTT.